This T cell receptor beta chain was documented in a study of chemoradiotherapy in HPV16-positive cancers. Study-level results: In HPV16-positive patients, HPV-responsive T-cell expansion tracked better recurrence-free survival. Non-HPV-specific T cells did not expand in tumors during treatment, whereas candidate HPV-specific clones and E7-related motifs did. The functional HPV-specific definition rests on just two HPV16-positive patients.

TCRdb keeps only in-frame clones here, not all; method: immunoSEQ multiplex PCR. The sample lists under 15,000 clones; roughly 78% were seen once. Notes on this clone: The antigen remains unidentified.

Trimming cost V 5 bases and J 0 bases, with 11 bases left between them. There are 15 residues in the CDR3. In germline, CDR1 is SGHTA, CDR2 FQGNSA. The TCR sequence derives from a human donor with HPV-associated anogenital cancer. Collection took place from a patient who underwent chemoradiotherapy. V usage is TRBV7-2 and J usage is TRBJ1-3; D might be TRBD1 (5 bases). CDR3 in DNA: TGTGCCAGCAGCCCCCGGGGGTTCTCTGGAAACACCATATATTTT. This translates into CASSPRGFSGNTIYF.